This is a list of T cell receptor beta chains from one sample in a study of blood T cell repertoires in COVID-19. The data were produced by immunoSEQ multiplex PCR, yet TCRdb's version contains in-frame clones alone and is incomplete. The sample includes 150,000 to 200,000 clones, about four fifths seen only once; the top ten take approximately 12%. The sample taken for sequencing was PBMCs or T cells enriched from blood (not recorded which). The source of these receptors is a man aged 50 to 59 who had recovered from COVID-19. Each CDR3 is given with its conserved first and last residue. The D gene is left open where the match is weak. Rows give clone size only sometimes, using once, few, many, or a class for an expanded clone.

abundance,d_gene,v_gene,j_gene,CDR3nt,CDR3aa
once,-,TRBV7-2,TRBJ2-2,TGTGCCAGCAGCTCACCCCTGGGCGGAGGGAACACCGGGGAGCTGTTTTTT,CASSSPLGGGNTGELFF
-,-,TRBV4-1,TRBJ1-5,TGCGCCAGCAGCCAAGATCACAGGATAGGTAGCAATCAGCCCCAGCATTTT,CASSQDHRIGSNQPQHF
-,-,TRBV5-6,TRBJ2-3,TGTGCCAGCAGCCCCCGGACACATACGCAGTATTTT,CASSPRTHTQYF
-,-,TRBV7-3,TRBJ2-1,TGTGCCAGCAGCTTAATGTCTCCCTATGCCGGCTACAATGAGCAGTTCTTC,CASSLMSPYAGYNEQFF
once,-,TRBV11-2,TRBJ1-2,TGTGCCAGCAGCGCCGACAGGCGCTATGGCTACACCTTC,CASSADRRYGYTF
once,TRBD2,TRBV7-2,TRBJ2-1,TGTGCCAGCAGCTTAAGACTAGCGGGGGTCTATGAGCAGTTCTTC,CASSLRLAGVYEQFF
-,-,TRBV5-1,TRBJ1-2,TGCGCCAGCAGCTCGGAGGATGGGGATAGCTACACCTTC,CASSSEDGDSYTF
-,-,TRBV29-1,TRBJ1-1,TGCAGCGTTGAAGTGGGGGGGGCTACCACTGAAGCTTTCTTT,CSVEVGGATTEAFF
-,TRBD1,TRBV2,TRBJ1-4,TGTGCCAGCATGATCCCCCTCCGGGACAGGGGGCAAAAACTGTTTTTT,CASMIPLRDRGQKLFF
-,-,TRBV5-6,TRBJ2-1,TGTGCCAGCAGCTTGCTCTACGGTTCCTACAATGAGCAGTTCTTC,CASSLLYGSYNEQFF
-,TRBD2,TRBV6-5,TRBJ2-7,TGTGCCAGCAACGCCGCGGGGGGCAGATACGAGCAGTACTTC,CASNAAGGRYEQYF
-,-,TRBV4-1,TRBJ2-1,TGCGCCAGCAGCCAGTCAAAGGGCTCCGGGGTGCTGGATGAGCAGTTCTTC,CASSQSKGSGVLDEQFF
few,TRBD2,TRBV3-1/TRBV3-2,TRBJ2-7,TGTGCCAGCAGCCGGGTGGGAGGGGCCGAGCAGTACTTC,CASSRVGGAEQYF
-,-,TRBV14,TRBJ1-1,TGTGCCAGCAGCCAAGATCACAGAGCTTTCTTT,CASSQDHRAFF
-,TRBD1,TRBV18,TRBJ2-2,TGTGCCAGCTCACCGGGCAGGGGGACCACCGGGGAGCTGTTTTTT,CASSPGRGTTGELFF
-,TRBD1,TRBV14,TRBJ1-4,TGTGCCAGCAGCCAAGAGAGACAGGGTCGGAGAGAAAAACTGTTTTTT,CASSQERQGRREKLFF
-,-,TRBV9,TRBJ2-2,TGTGCCAGCAGCTGGGACACTTTGAACACCGGGGAGCTGTTTTTT,CASSWDTLNTGELFF
-,TRBD1,TRBV7-6,TRBJ1-5,TGTGCCAGCACCGAGGGACAGGGTACTCAGCCCCAGCATTTT,CASTEGQGTQPQHF
few,TRBD1,TRBV19,TRBJ2-2,TGTGCCAGTAGTATGGGACAGGGGGTAGGAACCGGGGAGCTGTTTTTT,CASSMGQGVGTGELFF
-,-,TRBV9,TRBJ1-2,TGTGCCAGCAGCGTAGTCGCTGACACGTATGGCTACACCTTC,CASSVVADTYGYTF
few,-,TRBV7-7,TRBJ1-1,TGTGCTAGCAGCTTGGCCCCTGAAGCTTTCTTT,CASSLAPEAFF
once,TRBD1,TRBV19,TRBJ1-2,TGTGCCAGTAGCCTAGACAGGGGGCGAGGCTACACCTTC,CASSLDRGRGYTF
-,TRBD1,TRBV3-1/TRBV3-2,TRBJ1-3,TGTGCCAGCAGCCAAACAAGGGGGCTAGGAAACACCATATATTTT,CASSQTRGLGNTIYF
-,-,TRBV7-3,TRBJ2-3,TGTGCCAGCAGCTTAAGGGCGGGGTGGGGCCCAGATACGCAGTATTTT,CASSLRAGWGPDTQYF
-,-,TRBV7-6,TRBJ1-3,TGTGCCAGCAGCTTAGATCTTAGAAACACCATATATTTT,CASSLDLRNTIYF
once,-,TRBV15,TRBJ1-2,TGTGCCACCAGCTGGGGTCTAGCAGGGGATAATAACTATGGCTACACCTTC,CATSWGLAGDNNYGYTF
once,-,TRBV19,TRBJ1-5,TGTGCCAGTAGTACCCAGGGGAGTAGCAATCAGCCCCAGCATTTT,CASSTQGSSNQPQHF
medium-sized,TRBD1,TRBV2,TRBJ2-2,TGTGCCAGCAGGGCGACAGGGGCGGGCACCGGGGAGCTGTTTTTT,CASRATGAGTGELFF
-,TRBD2,TRBV7-9,TRBJ2-1,TGTGCCGTGGCTCGGGGGTTTAGCGGGAATGAGCAGTTCTTC,CAVARGFSGNEQFF
-,-,TRBV18,TRBJ1-1,TGTGCCAGCTCACCACGGGACAACTTTTCGGGCACTGAAGCTTTCTTT,CASSPRDNFSGTEAFF
once,TRBD1,TRBV28,TRBJ1-3,TGTGCCAGCAGTACGGCGGACAGGGGAGTGGGAAACACCATATATTTT,CASSTADRGVGNTIYF
-,TRBD1,TRBV11-1,TRBJ2-7,TGTGCCAGCAGTACACAGGGGACCGAGCAGTACTTC,CASSTQGTEQYF
-,TRBD1,TRBV28,TRBJ2-7,TGTGCCAGCAGTGGTTCCGGGACAGACTCCTTCTACGAGCAGTACTTC,CASSGSGTDSFYEQYF
-,-,TRBV30,TRBJ1-2,TGTGCCGCCCACAAGCGGGGGGGCTACACCTTC,CAAHKRGGYTF